These 29 T cell receptor beta chains share one sample of origin, sequenced in a study of cytomegalovirus exposure and HLA in healthy donors. PCR involved 60 Vbeta and 13 Jbeta primers. Assay used: immunoSEQ multiplex PCR; TCRdb lists only in-frame clones, some missing. In the table there are some 100,000 clones, approximately 73% of which are singletons. Material: PBMCs. The origin of the receptors is a man aged 35-49 years in good health and CMV-seronegative.

In its sample, this clone was seen a few times. V usage is TRBV27 and J usage is TRBJ1-2, with 10 bases lining up with TRBD1. Germline trimming cut 6 bases from V and 6 bases from J; bases unmatched to any gene: 13. Germline V gene sequence: CDR1 MNHEY, CDR2 SMNVEV (reference sequence). The CDR3 spans 16 residues. In DNA, the CDR3 is TGTGCCAGCAGCGCCTCCCGGACAGGGGGGGGAGATGGCTACACCTTC. Translated, it gives CASSASRTGGGDGYTF.

The chain links TRBV11-3 to TRBJ2-2; D not certain. The CDR3 covers 12 residues. CDR1 and CDR2 (germline): SGHNT, YENEEA. Trimming stripped 4 bases from V and 2 bases from J, with 2 bases between. CDR3 coding DNA: TGTGCCAGCAGCTCAAACACCGGGGAGCTGTTTTTT. It specifies CASSSNTGELFF.

V gene TRBV5-6 combines with J gene TRBJ1-5; no clear D. The germline V gene has CDR1 SGHDT and CDR2 YYEEEE. V dropped 0 bases and J dropped 7 bases, with 11 bases sitting between them. The CDR3 has 14 residues. Here the CDR3 DNA reads TGTGCCAGCAGCTTGGCTAGGGAGGAACAGCCCCAGCATTTT. Translation: CASSLAREEQPQHF.

The rearrangement joins TRBV7-2 to TRBJ2-1; TRBD2 agrees at 11 bases. Germline loops: CDR1 SGHTA, CDR2 FQGNSA. V was clipped by 3 bases and J by 3 bases; unmatched bases: 4. The CDR3 spans 16 residues. CDR3 nucleotides: TGTGCCAGCAGCTTTTTAGCGGGGGGGGGCTACAATGAGCAGTTCTTC. The encoded protein is CASSFLAGGGYNEQFF.

This clone was counted once. The V gene is TRBV7-9, the J gene TRBJ1-3; 9 positions match TRBD1. In germline, CDR1 is SEHNR, CDR2 FQNEAQ (reference sequence). The ends lost 5 bases at V and 2 bases at J; junction bases unmatched: 7. The length of the CDR3 is 16 residues. In DNA form, the CDR3 reads TGTGCCAGCAGCCCCCGGGACAGGGATACTGGAAACACCATATATTTT. It encodes CASSPRDRDTGNTIYF.

The rearrangement joins TRBV18 to TRBJ1-1, with a possible D match to TRBD1 (6 bases). The CDR3 sequence is 16 residues long. Germline CDR1 reads KGHSH; CDR2 reads LQKENI. Trimming removed 2 bases at V and 0 bases at J, with 13 bases between. The CDR3 protein is CASSPSDSQLNTEAFF. The CDR3 coding sequence is TGTGCCAGCTCACCATCGGACAGCCAATTGAACACTGAAGCTTTCTTT.

The V and J genes are TRBV5-5 and TRBJ1-1, with a tentative D call TRBD1 (5 bases). Germline CDR1 and CDR2: SGHKS and YYEKEE (reference sequence). The CDR3 is made up of 13 amino acids. V was shortened by 3 bases and J by 6 bases, with 12 bases between the two germline ends. The CDR3: CASSSQLRAEAFF. DNA for the CDR3: TGTGCCAGCAGCTCGCAACTCAGGGCTGAAGCTTTCTTT.

V and J are TRBV15 and TRBJ2-2, with 15 bases lining up with TRBD2. V shed 0 bases, J shed 3 bases, and the junction held 8 bases outside the gene matches. Germline V gene sequence: CDR1 LNHNV, CDR2 YYDKDF (reference sequence). The CDR3 contains 20 residues. As DNA, the CDR3 is TGTGCCACCAGCAGAGATATATGGACTAGCGGGGGGGCGCACACCGGGGAGCTGTTTTTT. Translation: CATSRDIWTSGGAHTGELFF.

The chain employs TRBV9 and TRBJ2-3, with D tentatively TRBD1 (6 bases). The CDR3 has 16 residues. CDR1 and CDR2 from the germline V gene are SGDLS and YYNGEE. V lost 2 bases to trimming and J lost 0 bases, with 13 bases between them. CDR3 DNA: TGTGCCAGCAGCGTCGGACAGCTTTCTAGCACAGATACGCAGTATTTT. Its translation is CASSVGQLSSTDTQYF.

V gene TRBV25-1 combines with J gene TRBJ1-1; D ambiguous. Germline CDR1 MGHDK, CDR2 SYGVNS. V was cut by 7 bases and J by 9 bases, with 9 bases left in between. The CDR3 spans 10 residues. In DNA, the CDR3 is TGTGCCAGCAAAGGACTTAAAGCTTTCTTT. It yields the protein CASKGLKAFF.

This chain uses TRBV5-1 with TRBJ2-1, with D possibly matching TRBD1 (6 bases). V was pared by 3 bases and J by 7 bases, with 20 bases between. Germline lookup yields CDR1 SGHRS and CDR2 YFSETQ. CDR3 length equals 16 residues. The CDR3 here is CASSSTGSFGPNEQFF. As DNA, the CDR3 is TGCGCCAGCAGCTCGACAGGTTCCTTCGGCCCAAATGAGCAGTTCTTC.

In this sample, this clone turned up a few times. J is TRBJ2-3 and V is TRBV5-6; 8 bases fit TRBD1. Germline CDR1 and CDR2: SGHDT and YYEEEE. The CDR3 has 16 residues. V dropped 4 bases and J dropped 1; count of bases not matched to a gene: 8. The CDR3 nucleotides are TGTGCCAGCAGCCCCTACGGACAGGGTGGCACAGATACGCAGTATTTT. The encoded protein is CASSPYGQGGTDTQYF.

This chain connects TRBV5-1 to TRBJ2-5, with 11 nucleotides matching TRBD2. The assigned J gene may be wrong: the sequence end matches TRBJ2-7 better. This CDR3 comprises 15 residues. Germline assignment: CDR1 SGHRS and CDR2 YFSETQ. The CDR3 DNA reads as TGCGCCAGCAGCTCGTCACTAGCGGGAGTTTACGAGCAGTACTTC. Amino acid sequence: CASSSSLAGVYEQYF.

This sequence joins TRBV5-6 and TRBJ2-5, with a tentative D call TRBD1 (5 bases). The germline V gene encodes CDR1 SGHDT and CDR2 YYEEEE. The CDR3 length is 14 residues. V lost 2 bases and J 5 bases, leaving 13 bases between the germline ends. In nucleotides, the CDR3 is TGTGCCAGCAGCTTTGGGGCTTCCGCGGAGACCCAGTACTTC. This encodes CASSFGASAETQYF.

The genes are TRBV7-2 and TRBJ2-2; 9 bases fit TRBD2. The CDR3 has 19 amino acids. Germline V CDR1 and CDR2: SGHTA, FQGNSA. Trimming cost V 4 bases and J 0 bases; bases outside gene matches: 12. The CDR3 here is CASSSRWGSGGPNTGELFF. CDR3 coding DNA: TGTGCCAGCAGCTCTCGATGGGGTAGCGGGGGCCCGAACACCGGGGAGCTGTTTTTT.

The V and J genes are TRBV2 and TRBJ1-4; no clear D gene. The CDR3 is made up of 12 amino acids. Trimming shortened V by 6 bases and J by 8 bases, and 10 bases separated the two germline ends. Per the germline V gene, CDR1 is SNHLY and CDR2 is FYNNEI. The CDR3 region has the DNA TGTGCCAGCAGACTGGACTCCGAAAAACTGTTTTTT. Protein: CASRLDSEKLFF.

This chain connects TRBV29-1 to TRBJ2-5, with D possibly matching TRBD2 (5 bases). The CDR3 runs 14 residues. Germline CDR1 reads SQVTM; CDR2 reads ANQGSEA. Trimming cost V 7 bases and J 2 bases, with 17 bases left between them. CDR3 amino acids: CSAIAGRAQETQYF. In DNA, the CDR3 is TGCAGCGCCATCGCGGGCAGAGCTCAAGAGACCCAGTACTTC.

The CDR3 region is CASLAIANTDTQYF. The CDR3 DNA is TGTGCCAGCCTTGCAATAGCTAACACAGATACGCAGTATTTT. This chain uses TRBV5-6 with TRBJ2-3, with unresolved D. The V end was cut by 7 bases, the J end by 2 bases, with 14 bases between. Germline CDR1 reads SGHDT; CDR2 reads YYEEEE. This CDR3 region has 14 residues.

This clone was found once. V gene TRBV7-3 combines with J gene TRBJ1-6; D possibly corresponds to TRBD1 (5 bases). V was shortened by 5 bases and J by 10 bases, with 18 bases between the two germline ends. Per the germline V gene, CDR1 is SGHTA and CDR2 is FQGTGA. There are 15 residues in the CDR3. CDR3 sequence: CASSPSPQGGSPLHF. The CDR3, as DNA: TGTGCCAGCAGCCCATCTCCCCAGGGAGGCTCACCCCTCCACTTT.

The chain couples TRBV4-1 to TRBJ1-5; a weak D match, TRBD1 (5 bases). Germline V gene lookup returns CDR1 MGHRA and CDR2 YSYEKL. This CDR3 is 15 amino acids long. Trimming shortened V by 0 bases and J by 4 bases, and 10 bases separated the two germline ends. As DNA, the CDR3 is TGCGCCAGCAGCCAAGATTCTGACAGAAATCAGCCCCAGCATTTT. This sequence encodes CASSQDSDRNQPQHF.

This chain connects TRBV6-5 to TRBJ1-1; tentatively, D is TRBD1 (6 bases). Germline V lookup: CDR1 MNHEY, CDR2 SVGAGI. Trimming shortened V by 5 bases and J by 5 bases, and 12 bases separated the two germline ends. The CDR3 is 13 residues long. The CDR3: CASSRGFKTEAFF. DNA of the CDR3: TGTGCCAGCAGTAGGGGGTTTAAGACTGAAGCTTTCTTT.

The chain joins TRBV30 to TRBJ1-1; D remains ambiguous. Trimming cost V 6 bases and J 10 bases, with 18 bases left between them. Germline V gives CDR1 GTSNPN, CDR2 SVGIG (reference sequence). The CDR3 consists of 12 residues. The DNA of the CDR3 is TGTGCCTGTGGCGGCGTACTCGGCGGAGCTTTCTTT. Amino acid sequence: CACGGVLGGAFF.

The chain couples TRBV7-2 to TRBJ2-2; D is perhaps TRBD2 (5 bases). The CDR3 is 13 residues long. Per germline, CDR1 SGHTA and CDR2 FQGNSA. V lost 6 bases and J lost 1, with 6 bases in between. The CDR3 reads CASRAGNTGELFF. The CDR3 coding sequence is TGTGCCAGCAGGGCGGGGAACACCGGGGAGCTGTTTTTT.

The CDR3 sequence is CASIQGGETQYF. The CDR3 nucleotides are TGTGCCAGCATACAGGGCGGGGAGACCCAGTACTTC. This chain links TRBV2 with TRBJ2-5; possibly TRBD1 for D (6 bases). Per the germline V gene, CDR1 is SNHLY and CDR2 is FYNNEI. V lost 7 bases and J lost 5, with 11 bases in between. The CDR3 spans 12 residues. Drawing the rest from reference TRBV2 and TRBJ2-5, the complete variable domain is EPEVTQTPSHQVTQMGQEVILRCVPISNHLYFYWYRQILGQKVEFLVSFYNNEISEKSEIFDDQFSVERPDGSNFTLKIRSTKLEDSAMYFCASIQGGETQYFGPGTRLLVL.

This chain joins TRBV6-6 and TRBJ1-5; no clear D gene. The CDR3 is made up of 13 amino acids. V shed 4 bases and J shed 6 bases, with 10 bases lying between them. CDR1 MNHNY and CDR2 SVGAGI come from the germline V gene (reference sequence). The CDR3 DNA is TGTGCCAGCAGTTCACAGCGGAGTCAGCCCCAGCATTTT. Its protein product is CASSSQRSQPQHF.

This clone appeared a few times. V is TRBV4-1 and J is TRBJ2-1; 7 positions match TRBD1. V lost 2 bases to trimming and J lost 10 bases; unmatched junction nucleotides: 23. CDR1 is MGHRA and CDR2 is YSYEKL in the germline V gene. The CDR3 totals 19 residues. The CDR3 DNA sequence: TGCGCCAGCAGCCAAATAATCTTCCAACAGGGGCCCTGGGCTTGGGAGCAGTTCTTC. This codes for CASSQIIFQQGPWAWEQFF.

This clone has just one count. The V call is TRBV7-2, the J call TRBJ2-6; possible D gene TRBD2, 6 bases. There are 14 residues in the CDR3. Deletions cut 7 bases from V and 0 bases from J, with 7 bases between. Germline V gives CDR1 SGHTA, CDR2 FQGNSA. CDR3 in DNA: TGTGCCAGCAAAGCGGGCTCTGGGGCCAACGTCCTGACTTTC. It codes for CASKAGSGANVLTF.

Concerning this clone itself: Other nucleotide sequences from this sample produce the same CDR3. The chain couples TRBV9 to TRBJ2-5; 8 bases agree with TRBD2. CDR3 size: 14 residues. Germline trimming cut 0 bases from V and 4 bases from J; bases unmatched to any gene: 2. Germline CDR1 SGDLS, CDR2 YYNGEE. In DNA, the CDR3 is TGTGCCAGCAGCGTAGCCAGCGGGGGAGAGACCCAGTACTTC. Translation gives CASSVASGGETQYF.

The chain uses TRBV28 and TRBJ2-7, with TRBD1 as a possible D gene (8 bases). The CDR3 length is 15 residues. Germline CDR1 reads MDHEN; CDR2 reads SYDVKM. V lost 5 bases and J 2 bases, leaving 16 bases between the germline ends. The CDR3 sequence is CASSPTGGDPYEQYF. The CDR3 DNA reads as TGTGCCAGCAGTCCCACAGGGGGGGATCCCTACGAGCAGTACTTC.